Listed below are T cell receptor beta chains from one sample, sequenced in a study of shared T cell receptors in the human thymus. Measured with immunoSEQ multiplex PCR; TCRdb has only the in-frame clones, and not every one. Of about 660,000 clones listed, 70% to 90% are singletons. The sample was also linked to a second study, of human thymus T cells.

Sequences were obtained from thymocytes. These receptors were collected from a boy less than two years old with a congenital heart defect. Both conserved end residues are part of each CDR3. The order of the fields is D gene, J gene, clone size, V gene, CDR3 DNA, CDR3 protein. D genes are given only for firm matches. Size values are once, few and many counts, or a class for expanded clones, and some rows have none.

d_call: NA
j_call: TRBJ1-5
clone_size: NA
v_call: TRBV28
cdr3_nt: TGTGCCAGCAACCAACCAGGGGATCAGCCCCAGCATTTT
cdr3_aa: CASNQPGDQPQHF

d_call: TRBD2
j_call: TRBJ2-5
clone_size: NA
v_call: TRBV7-2
cdr3_nt: TGTGCCAGCAGTCCCGGACTAGTAGGACAAGAGACCCAGTACTTC
cdr3_aa: CASSPGLVGQETQYF

d_call: TRBD2
j_call: TRBJ2-7
clone_size: NA
v_call: TRBV25-1
cdr3_nt: TGTGCCAGCAGTGAACTAGCGGGAGAATACGAGCAGTACTTC
cdr3_aa: CASSELAGEYEQYF

d_call: TRBD1
j_call: TRBJ1-2
clone_size: NA
v_call: TRBV10-3
cdr3_nt: TGTGCCATCAGTGGTACCGGGGACAGCGGATCCCCTGGTGGCTACACCTTC
cdr3_aa: CAISGTGDSGSPGGYTF

d_call: TRBD1
j_call: TRBJ1-2
clone_size: NA
v_call: TRBV18
cdr3_nt: TGTGCCAGCTCACCAGAACAGGGGGGACACTATGGCTACACCTTC
cdr3_aa: CASSPEQGGHYGYTF

d_call: TRBD2
j_call: TRBJ2-7
clone_size: NA
v_call: TRBV30
cdr3_nt: TGTGCCTGGAAGCTAGCGGGAGGGAGCTCCTACGAGCAGTACTTC
cdr3_aa: CAWKLAGGSSYEQYF

d_call: NA
j_call: TRBJ2-1
clone_size: NA
v_call: TRBV5-1
cdr3_nt: TGCGCCAGCAGCTTGGTTTTCAGTGAGCAGTTCTTC
cdr3_aa: CASSLVFSEQFF

d_call: NA
j_call: TRBJ2-7
clone_size: NA
v_call: TRBV4-2
cdr3_nt: TGTGCCAGCAGCCAAGATATTCTTGGCGAGACACTCATTTACGAGCAGTACTTC
cdr3_aa: CASSQDILGETLIYEQYF

d_call: TRBD1
j_call: TRBJ2-7
clone_size: NA
v_call: TRBV7-9
cdr3_nt: TGTGCCAGCAGCGACCAAACAACCGGGACAGGGGGGGACGAGCAGTACTTC
cdr3_aa: CASSDQTTGTGGDEQYF

d_call: TRBD1
j_call: TRBJ1-6
clone_size: NA
v_call: TRBV6-6
cdr3_nt: TGTGCCAGCAAGCTACAGGGGAATTCACCCCTCCACTTT
cdr3_aa: CASKLQGNSPLHF

d_call: TRBD2
j_call: TRBJ2-6
clone_size: NA
v_call: TRBV28
cdr3_nt: TGTGCCAGCAGTTTAACCCGCGTAGCGGGGGGGCCTGGGGCCAACGTCCTGACTTTC
cdr3_aa: CASSLTRVAGGPGANVLTF

d_call: NA
j_call: TRBJ1-3
clone_size: few
v_call: TRBV11-1
cdr3_nt: TGTGCCAGCAGCTTAGGGGGGAGGGGAGTTGCGGGAGGAAACACCATATATTTT
cdr3_aa: CASSLGGRGVAGGNTIYF

d_call: NA
j_call: TRBJ1-2
clone_size: few
v_call: TRBV2
cdr3_nt: TGTGCCCCCCGACCCGGGGGAAGTGGCTACACCTTC
cdr3_aa: CAPRPGGSGYTF

d_call: NA
j_call: TRBJ2-7
clone_size: NA
v_call: TRBV28
cdr3_nt: TGTGCCAGCAGTTCCCACCTCAGACAGAATAGCTCCTACGAGCAGTACTTC
cdr3_aa: CASSSHLRQNSSYEQYF

d_call: NA
j_call: TRBJ2-6
clone_size: few
v_call: TRBV28
cdr3_nt: TGTGCCAGCAGTTTCAGGGTACTCTCTGGGGCCAACGTCCTGACTTTC
cdr3_aa: CASSFRVLSGANVLTF

d_call: NA
j_call: TRBJ1-5
clone_size: NA
v_call: TRBV7-9
cdr3_nt: TGTGCCAGCAGCCTCCGGAGAGGTCAGCCCCAGCATTTT
cdr3_aa: CASSLRRGQPQHF

d_call: NA
j_call: TRBJ2-7
clone_size: NA
v_call: TRBV27
cdr3_nt: TGTGCCAGCAGTTCCTCGCGCTCCTACGAGCAGTACTTC
cdr3_aa: CASSSSRSYEQYF

d_call: TRBD1
j_call: TRBJ1-6
clone_size: NA
v_call: TRBV6-6
cdr3_nt: TGTGCCAGCAGGGGACAGGGCGTCGGTTCACCCCTCCACTTT
cdr3_aa: CASRGQGVGSPLHF

d_call: TRBD1
j_call: TRBJ1-1
clone_size: NA
v_call: TRBV6-1
cdr3_nt: TGTGCCAGCAGTAATCGACAGGGGAAAGCTTTCTTT
cdr3_aa: CASSNRQGKAFF

d_call: NA
j_call: TRBJ1-1
clone_size: NA
v_call: TRBV4-3
cdr3_nt: TGCGCCAGCAGCCAAGAACCCTATAGGAGTCGGGCTGAAGCTTTCTTT
cdr3_aa: CASSQEPYRSRAEAFF

d_call: TRBD2
j_call: TRBJ2-3
clone_size: NA
v_call: TRBV10-3
cdr3_nt: TGTGCCATCAGTGAGACTAGCGGGAGCCCAGATACGCAGTATTTT
cdr3_aa: CAISETSGSPDTQYF

d_call: TRBD1
j_call: TRBJ1-4
clone_size: NA
v_call: TRBV14
cdr3_nt: TGTGCCAGCAGCCAAAGATCTCGGACAGGGCATGAAAAACTGTTTTTT
cdr3_aa: CASSQRSRTGHEKLFF

d_call: NA
j_call: TRBJ1-6
clone_size: NA
v_call: TRBV7-2
cdr3_nt: TGTGCCAGCAGCTTAGTTTACAGGAATTCACCCCTCCACTTT
cdr3_aa: CASSLVYRNSPLHF

d_call: NA
j_call: TRBJ2-7
clone_size: NA
v_call: TRBV6-6
cdr3_nt: TGTGCCAGCAGTTACTCGACTCCCGGGGACTCCTACGAGCAGTACTTC
cdr3_aa: CASSYSTPGDSYEQYF

d_call: TRBD1
j_call: TRBJ2-5
clone_size: NA
v_call: TRBV23-1
cdr3_nt: TGCGCCAGCAGGAGACAGGGGTCGGAGACCCAGTACTTC
cdr3_aa: CASRRQGSETQYF

d_call: TRBD1
j_call: TRBJ1-1
clone_size: NA
v_call: TRBV19
cdr3_nt: TGTGCCAGTAGTTACAGGGGGGTTACTGAAGCTTTCTTT
cdr3_aa: CASSYRGVTEAFF

d_call: TRBD2
j_call: TRBJ2-1
clone_size: NA
v_call: TRBV11-3
cdr3_nt: TGTGCCAGCAGCCCCGGGACTAGCGGGGGGGCCGGCGATGAGCAGTTCTTC
cdr3_aa: CASSPGTSGGAGDEQFF

d_call: NA
j_call: TRBJ2-1
clone_size: NA
v_call: TRBV12-2
cdr3_nt: TGTGCAAGTCGCCCGTGGACTAGCGGGGGGGAATACAATGAGCAGTTCTTC
cdr3_aa: CASRPWTSGGEYNEQFF

d_call: TRBD1
j_call: TRBJ2-5
clone_size: once
v_call: TRBV7-2
cdr3_nt: TGTGCCAGCAGCCTACGACAGGGAGAGACCCAGTACTTC
cdr3_aa: CASSLRQGETQYF

d_call: TRBD2
j_call: TRBJ2-1
clone_size: NA
v_call: TRBV7-8
cdr3_nt: TGTGCCAGCAACCGGAAGCGGGAGCCTGGGAGTGAGCAGTTCTTC
cdr3_aa: CASNRKREPGSEQFF

d_call: TRBD1
j_call: TRBJ1-5
clone_size: NA
v_call: TRBV19
cdr3_nt: TGTGCCAGTAGTCCCCGGACAGGGGCGGTAGATCAGCCCCAGCATTTT
cdr3_aa: CASSPRTGAVDQPQHF

d_call: NA
j_call: TRBJ1-5
clone_size: NA
v_call: TRBV4-2
cdr3_nt: TGTGCCAGCAGCCAAGATAGAGCCCCTAGGCGGCAGCCCCAGCATTTT
cdr3_aa: CASSQDRAPRRQPQHF

d_call: TRBD1
j_call: TRBJ1-1
clone_size: NA
v_call: TRBV5-1
cdr3_nt: TGCGCCAGCAGCTTGGTAAGGGGGCGCACTGAAGCTTTCTTT
cdr3_aa: CASSLVRGRTEAFF

d_call: NA
j_call: TRBJ2-3
clone_size: NA
v_call: TRBV5-1
cdr3_nt: TGCGCCAGCAGCTTGGCCTCGGAGGGAACCCCATTAGGCACAGATACGCAGTATTTT
cdr3_aa: CASSLASEGTPLGTDTQYF

d_call: NA
j_call: TRBJ1-1
clone_size: NA
v_call: TRBV11-1
cdr3_nt: TGTGCCAGCAGCTTAGTTGGACTTGAAGCTTTCTTT
cdr3_aa: CASSLVGLEAFF

d_call: NA
j_call: TRBJ1-5
clone_size: NA
v_call: TRBV5-8
cdr3_nt: TGTGCCAGCAGCTTGTCCCCTGGCAGGGTCGGCCAGCCCCAGCATTTT
cdr3_aa: CASSLSPGRVGQPQHF

d_call: NA
j_call: TRBJ2-3
clone_size: NA
v_call: TRBV19
cdr3_nt: TGTGCCAGTAAAAGCCGGGGAACCACAGATACGCAGTATTTT
cdr3_aa: CASKSRGTTDTQYF

d_call: TRBD2
j_call: TRBJ2-3
clone_size: NA
v_call: TRBV12-5
cdr3_nt: TGTGCTAGTGGTTTGGTAAAGGCGGGAGGTCCAGATACGCAGTATTTT
cdr3_aa: CASGLVKAGGPDTQYF

d_call: TRBD1
j_call: TRBJ1-5
clone_size: NA
v_call: TRBV30
cdr3_nt: TGTGCCTGGAGTGTTGGGGGGACAGGGCGCAATCAGCCCCAGCATTTT
cdr3_aa: CAWSVGGTGRNQPQHF

d_call: TRBD1
j_call: TRBJ2-7
clone_size: NA
v_call: TRBV28
cdr3_nt: TGTGCCAGCAGGACTAGGACAGGGACACTCTCCTACGAGCAGTACTTC
cdr3_aa: CASRTRTGTLSYEQYF